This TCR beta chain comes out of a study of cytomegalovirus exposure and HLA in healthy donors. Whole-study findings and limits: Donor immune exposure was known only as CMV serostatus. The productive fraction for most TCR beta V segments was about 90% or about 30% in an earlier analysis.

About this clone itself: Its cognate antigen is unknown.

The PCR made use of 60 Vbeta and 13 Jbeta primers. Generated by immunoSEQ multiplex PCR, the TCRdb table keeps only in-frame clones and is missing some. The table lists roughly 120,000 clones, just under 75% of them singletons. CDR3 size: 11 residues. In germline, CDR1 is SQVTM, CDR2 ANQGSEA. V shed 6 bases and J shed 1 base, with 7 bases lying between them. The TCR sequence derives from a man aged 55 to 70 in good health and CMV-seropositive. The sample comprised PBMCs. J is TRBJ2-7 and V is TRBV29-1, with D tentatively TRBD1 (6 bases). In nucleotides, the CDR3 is TGCAGCGTAGACAGGTCCTACGAGCAGTACTTC. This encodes CSVDRSYEQYF.